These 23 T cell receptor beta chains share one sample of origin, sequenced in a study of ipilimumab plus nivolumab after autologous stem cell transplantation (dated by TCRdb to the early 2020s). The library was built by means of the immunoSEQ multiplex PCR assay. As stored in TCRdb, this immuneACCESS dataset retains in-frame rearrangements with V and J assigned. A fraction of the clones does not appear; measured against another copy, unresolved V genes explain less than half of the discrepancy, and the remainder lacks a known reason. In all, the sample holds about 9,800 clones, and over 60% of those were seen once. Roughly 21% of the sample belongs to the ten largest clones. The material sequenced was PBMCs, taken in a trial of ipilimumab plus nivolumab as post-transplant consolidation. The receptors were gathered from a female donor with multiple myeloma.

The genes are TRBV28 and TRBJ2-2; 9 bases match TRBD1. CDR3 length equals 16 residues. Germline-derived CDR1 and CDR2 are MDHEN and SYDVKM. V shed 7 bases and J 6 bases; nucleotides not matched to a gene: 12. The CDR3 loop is CASKVWVTGGAGELFF. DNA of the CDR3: TGTGCCAGCAAAGTTTGGGTGACAGGGGGTGCCGGGGAGCTGTTTTTT. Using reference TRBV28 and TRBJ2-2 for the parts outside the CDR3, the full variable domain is DVKVTQSSRYLVKRTGEKVFLECVQDMDHENMFWYRQDPGLGLRLIYFSYDVKMKEKGDIPEGYSVSREKKERFSLILESASTNQTSMYLCASKVWVTGGAGELFFGEGSRLTVL.

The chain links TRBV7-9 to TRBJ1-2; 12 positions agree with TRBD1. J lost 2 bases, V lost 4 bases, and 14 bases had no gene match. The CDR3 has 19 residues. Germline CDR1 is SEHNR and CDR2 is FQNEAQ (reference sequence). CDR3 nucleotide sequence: TGTGCCAGCAGCTCACGAAACCGGGGACAGGGGGCTGCGAACTATGGCTACACCTTC. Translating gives CASSSRNRGQGAANYGYTF.

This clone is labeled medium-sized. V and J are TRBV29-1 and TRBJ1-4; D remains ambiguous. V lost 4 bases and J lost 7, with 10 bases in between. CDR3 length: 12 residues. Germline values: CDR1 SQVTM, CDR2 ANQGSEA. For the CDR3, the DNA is TGCAGCGTTGTAGGGTTGGGTGAAAAACTGTTTTTT. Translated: CSVVGLGEKLFF.

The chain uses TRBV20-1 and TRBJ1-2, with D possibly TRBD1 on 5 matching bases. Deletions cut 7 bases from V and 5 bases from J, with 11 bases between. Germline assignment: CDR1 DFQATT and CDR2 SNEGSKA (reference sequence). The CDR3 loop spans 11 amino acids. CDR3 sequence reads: CSVEGPYGYTF. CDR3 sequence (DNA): TGCAGTGTTGAGGGGCCTTATGGCTACACCTTC.

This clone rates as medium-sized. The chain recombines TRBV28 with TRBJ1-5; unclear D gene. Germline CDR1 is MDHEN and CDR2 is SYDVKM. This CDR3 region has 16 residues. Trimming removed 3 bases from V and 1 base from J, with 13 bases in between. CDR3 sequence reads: CASSFTARGSNQPQHF. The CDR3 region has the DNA TGTGCCAGCAGTTTTACGGCTCGGGGAAGCAATCAGCCCCAGCATTTT.

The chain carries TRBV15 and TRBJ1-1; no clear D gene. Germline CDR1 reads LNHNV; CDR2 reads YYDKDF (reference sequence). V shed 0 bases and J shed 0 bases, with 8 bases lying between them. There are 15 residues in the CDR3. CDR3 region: CATSRDKVVNTEAFF. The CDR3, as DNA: TGTGCCACCAGCAGAGATAAGGTCGTGAACACTGAAGCTTTCTTT.

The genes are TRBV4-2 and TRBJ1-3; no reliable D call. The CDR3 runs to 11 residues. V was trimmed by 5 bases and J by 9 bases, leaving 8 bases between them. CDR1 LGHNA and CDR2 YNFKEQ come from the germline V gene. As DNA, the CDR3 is TGTGCCAGCAGCTTGGATTCCACCATATATTTT. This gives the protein CASSLDSTIYF.

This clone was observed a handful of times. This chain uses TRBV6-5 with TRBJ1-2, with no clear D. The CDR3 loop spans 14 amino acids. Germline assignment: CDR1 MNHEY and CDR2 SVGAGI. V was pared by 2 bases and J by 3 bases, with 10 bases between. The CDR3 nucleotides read TGTGCCAGCAGTTACGGGAAAGGGTACTATGGCTACACCTTC. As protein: CASSYGKGYYGYTF.

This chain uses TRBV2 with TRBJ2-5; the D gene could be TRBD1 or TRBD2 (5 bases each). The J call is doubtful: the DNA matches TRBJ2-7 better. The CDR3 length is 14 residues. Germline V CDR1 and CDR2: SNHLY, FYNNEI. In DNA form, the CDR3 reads TGTGCCAGCAGTGAACCGGGACGAACCTACGAGCAGTACTTC. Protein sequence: CASSEPGRTYEQYF.

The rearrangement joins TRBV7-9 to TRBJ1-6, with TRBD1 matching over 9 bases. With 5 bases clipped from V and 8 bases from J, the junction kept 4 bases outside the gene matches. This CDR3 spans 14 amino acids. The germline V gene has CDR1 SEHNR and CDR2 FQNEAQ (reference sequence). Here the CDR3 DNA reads TGTGCCAGCAGCCGACGACAGGGGGATTCACCCCTCCACTTT. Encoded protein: CASSRRQGDSPLHF.

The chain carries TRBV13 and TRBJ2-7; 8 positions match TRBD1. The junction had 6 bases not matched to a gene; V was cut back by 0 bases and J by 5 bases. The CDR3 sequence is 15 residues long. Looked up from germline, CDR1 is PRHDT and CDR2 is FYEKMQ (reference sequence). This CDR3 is CASSLGRGRGHEQYF. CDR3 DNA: TGTGCCAGCAGCTTAGGCCGGGGCAGGGGGCACGAGCAGTACTTC.

Written as DNA, the CDR3 is TGTGCCAGCAGTATACAGGTATTTGGTCGGAATGAGCAGTTCTTC. This codes for CASSIQVFGRNEQFF. The rearrangement uses TRBV28 and TRBJ2-1; the D gene is possibly TRBD1 (5 bases). The germline gives CDR1 MDHEN, CDR2 SYDVKM. V was trimmed by 5 bases and J by 7 bases, leaving 18 bases between them. This CDR3 comprises 15 residues.

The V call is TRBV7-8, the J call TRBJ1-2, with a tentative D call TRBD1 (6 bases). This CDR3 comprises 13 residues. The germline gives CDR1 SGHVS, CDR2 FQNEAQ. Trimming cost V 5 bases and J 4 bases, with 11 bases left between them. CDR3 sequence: CASSPGEAYGYTF. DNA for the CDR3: TGTGCCAGCAGCCCAGGGGAGGCCTATGGCTACACCTTC.

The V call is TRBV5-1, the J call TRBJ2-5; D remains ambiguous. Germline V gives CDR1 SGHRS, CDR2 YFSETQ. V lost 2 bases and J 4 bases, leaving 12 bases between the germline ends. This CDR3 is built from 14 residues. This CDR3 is CASSFKSARETQYF. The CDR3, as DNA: TGCGCCAGCAGCTTCAAGAGTGCGCGAGAGACCCAGTACTTC.

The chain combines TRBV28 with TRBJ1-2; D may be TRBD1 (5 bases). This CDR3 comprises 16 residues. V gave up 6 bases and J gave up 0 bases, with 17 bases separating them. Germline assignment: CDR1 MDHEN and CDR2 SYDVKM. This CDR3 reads CASRSPTGTSNYGYTF. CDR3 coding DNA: TGTGCCAGCAGGTCGCCTACCGGGACCTCTAACTATGGCTACACCTTC.

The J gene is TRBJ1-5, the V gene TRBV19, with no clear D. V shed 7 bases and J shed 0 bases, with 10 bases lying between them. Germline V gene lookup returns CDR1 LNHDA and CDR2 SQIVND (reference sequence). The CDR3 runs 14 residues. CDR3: CASKQDYSNQPQHF. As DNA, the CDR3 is TGTGCCAGTAAGCAGGACTATAGCAATCAGCCCCAGCATTTT.

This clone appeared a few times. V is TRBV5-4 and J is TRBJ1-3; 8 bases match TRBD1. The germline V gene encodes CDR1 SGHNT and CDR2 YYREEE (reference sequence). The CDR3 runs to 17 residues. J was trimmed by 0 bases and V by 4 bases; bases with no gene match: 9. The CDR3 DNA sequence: TGTGCCAGCAGCCCAGGGACAGGTTGGGGCTCTGGAAACACCATATATTTT. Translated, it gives CASSPGTGWGSGNTIYF.

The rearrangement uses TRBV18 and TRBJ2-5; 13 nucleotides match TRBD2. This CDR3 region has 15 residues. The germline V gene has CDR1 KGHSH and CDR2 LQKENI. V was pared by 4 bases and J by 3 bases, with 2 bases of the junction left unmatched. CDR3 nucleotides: TGTGCCAGCTCACGCGGACTAGCGGGAGAAGAGACCCAGTACTTC. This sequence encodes CASSRGLAGEETQYF.

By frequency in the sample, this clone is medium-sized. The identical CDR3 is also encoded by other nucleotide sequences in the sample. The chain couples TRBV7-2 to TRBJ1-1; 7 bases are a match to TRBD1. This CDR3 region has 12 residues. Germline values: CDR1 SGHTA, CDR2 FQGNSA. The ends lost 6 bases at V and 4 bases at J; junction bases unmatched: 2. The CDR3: CASRRQGTEAFF. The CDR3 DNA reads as TGTGCCAGCAGGAGACAGGGCACTGAAGCTTTCTTT.

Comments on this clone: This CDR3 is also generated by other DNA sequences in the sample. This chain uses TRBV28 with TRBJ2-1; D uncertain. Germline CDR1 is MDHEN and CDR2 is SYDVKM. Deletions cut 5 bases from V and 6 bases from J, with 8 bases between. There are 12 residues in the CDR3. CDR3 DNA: TGTGCCAGCAGTCTGGAGACCAATGAGCAGTTCTTC. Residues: CASSLETNEQFF.

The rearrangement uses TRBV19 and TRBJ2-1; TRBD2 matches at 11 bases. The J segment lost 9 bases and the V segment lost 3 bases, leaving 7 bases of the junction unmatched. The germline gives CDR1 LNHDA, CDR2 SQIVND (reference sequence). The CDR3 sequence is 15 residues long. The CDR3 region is CASSIRLAGFSEQFF. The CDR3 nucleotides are TGTGCCAGTAGTATCCGACTAGCGGGATTCAGTGAGCAGTTCTTC.

Written as DNA, the CDR3 is TGTGCCAGCAGCCCGGATGGACAGGGCTCCTACGAGCAGTACTTC. Its protein is CASSPDGQGSYEQYF. The chain combines TRBV5-4 with TRBJ2-7, with TRBD1 matching 8 bases. Germline V gene lookup returns CDR1 SGHNT and CDR2 YYREEE (reference sequence). Unmatched junction bases numbered 6, after V lost 4 bases and J lost 0 bases. The CDR3 is 15 residues long.

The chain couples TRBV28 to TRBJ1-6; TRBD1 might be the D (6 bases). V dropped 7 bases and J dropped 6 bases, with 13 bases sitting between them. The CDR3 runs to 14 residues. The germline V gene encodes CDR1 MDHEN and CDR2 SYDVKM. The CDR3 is CASISGGRNSPLHF. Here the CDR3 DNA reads TGTGCCAGCATTTCGGGGGGCCGTAATTCACCCCTCCACTTT.